This is a list of T cell receptor beta chains from one sample in a study of T-cell reconstitution after alpha-beta-depleted transplantation in children. A single record per CDR3 protein comes from TCRdb applying MiXCR to the PCR reads. In the table there are some 76,000 distinct CDR3 sequences, approximately 10% of which are singletons. This material consisted of PBMCs, taken before TCRalphabeta/CD19-depleted stem cell transplant. The receptors stem from a boy younger than 18 with acute myeloid leukemia, due to receive a stem cell transplant. CDR3s include the opening cysteine and the closing phenylalanine or tryptophan. The D gene is left open where the match is weak. Not every row has a clone size; where given, it reads once, few, many or a size class.

J: TRBJ2-2; V: TRBV24-1; size: many; D: TRBD1; CDR3: CATSELGQGTNTGELFF; DNA: TGTGCCACCAGTGAATTGGGACAGGGGACGAACACCGGGGAGCTGTTTTTT
J: TRBJ1-4; V: TRBV15; size: many; D: -; CDR3: CATSRDFQAANEKLFF; DNA: TGTGCCACCAGCAGAGATTTCCAAGCGGCTAATGAAAAACTGTTTTTT
J: TRBJ2-1; V: TRBV6-5; size: -; D: TRBD2; CDR3: CASKAGGGYNEQFF; DNA: TGTGCCAGCAAAGCGGGGGGGGGGTACAATGAGCAGTTCTTC
J: TRBJ2-2; V: TRBV5-1; size: many; D: -; CDR3: CASSWGNRDTGELFF; DNA: TGCGCCAGCAGCTGGGGTAATCGGGACACCGGGGAGCTGTTTTTT
J: TRBJ2-3; V: TRBV7-9; size: many; D: -; CDR3: CASRSLDTQYF; DNA: TGTGCCAGCAGGTCTCTGGATACGCAGTATTTT
J: TRBJ2-1; V: TRBV24-1; size: few; D: TRBD2; CDR3: CATSDLPTSKQFF; DNA: TGTGCCACCAGTGATTTGCCGACTAGCAAACAGTTCTTC
J: TRBJ2-3; V: TRBV5-1; size: many; D: -; CDR3: CASSPEVGTTQYF; DNA: TGCGCCAGCAGCCCGGAGGTGGGGACTACGCAGTATTTT
J: TRBJ2-1; V: TRBV6-5; size: many; D: -; CDR3: CASRPQGRSYNEQFF; DNA: TGTGCCAGCAGGCCCCAGGGACGGTCCTACAATGAGCAGTTCTTC
J: TRBJ2-5; V: TRBV24-1; size: many; D: TRBD2; CDR3: CATSERGGRAGETQYF; DNA: TGTGCCACCAGTGAGAGAGGCGGGAGGGCCGGCGAGACCCAGTACTTC
J: TRBJ2-1; V: TRBV11-2; size: few; D: TRBD2; CDR3: CASSPSGTSGRSSYNEQFF; DNA: TGTGCCAGCAGCCCCTCCGGGACTAGCGGGAGGAGCTCCTACAATGAGCAGTTCTTC
J: TRBJ1-5; V: TRBV6-2/TRBV6-3; size: few; D: TRBD1; CDR3: CASSSATGTNQPQHF; DNA: TGTGCCAGCAGTTCCGCGACAGGGACAAATCAGCCCCAGCATTTT
J: TRBJ1-1; V: TRBV9; size: many; D: -; CDR3: CASSVEDTEAFF; DNA: TGTGCCAGCAGCGTAGAAGACACTGAAGCTTTCTTT
J: TRBJ1-6; V: TRBV20-1; size: many; D: -; CDR3: CSARGPGWVNNSPLHF; DNA: TGCAGTGCTAGAGGTCCAGGTTGGGTTAATAATTCACCCCTCCACTTT
J: TRBJ1-1; V: TRBV5-1; size: many; D: TRBD1; CDR3: CASSPGTGHPEAFF; DNA: TGCGCCAGCAGCCCCGGGACAGGGCACCCTGAAGCTTTCTTT
J: TRBJ1-2; V: TRBV28; size: many; D: -; CDR3: CASRAGQLIRGSYGYTF; DNA: TGTGCCAGCAGGGCCGGACAACTCATTAGGGGATCGTATGGCTACACCTTC
J: TRBJ2-5; V: TRBV5-5; size: many; D: -; CDR3: CASSPTGTTTGQETQYF; DNA: TGTGCCAGCAGTCCCACCGGGACAACGACGGGGCAAGAGACCCAGTACTTC
J: TRBJ2-1; V: TRBV24-1; size: many; D: TRBD2; CDR3: CATSDMESREGRGEQFF; DNA: TGTGCCACCAGTGATATGGAATCGAGGGAGGGCCGAGGCGAGCAGTTCTTC
J: TRBJ2-1; V: TRBV12-3/TRBV12-4; size: many; D: -; CDR3: CASGTGSREQFF; DNA: TGTGCCAGCGGAACAGGGTCTCGGGAGCAGTTCTTC
J: TRBJ2-5; V: TRBV7-2; size: many; D: -; CDR3: CASSLVQGETQYF; DNA: TGTGCCAGCAGCTTAGTGCAGGGGGAGACCCAGTACTTC
J: TRBJ1-5; V: TRBV7-2; size: few; D: -; CDR3: CASSFRGSQPQHF; DNA: TGTGCCAGCAGCTTCCGGGGGTCTCAGCCCCAGCATTTT
J: TRBJ1-2; V: TRBV6-2/TRBV6-3; size: few; D: -; CDR3: CASSYEGRSYGYTF; DNA: TGTGCCAGCAGTTACGAGGGCCGATCCTATGGCTACACCTTC
J: TRBJ1-3; V: TRBV27; size: -; D: -; CDR3: CASSFSSGNTIYF; DNA: TGTGCCAGCAGTTTTTCTTCGGGAAACACCATATATTTT
J: TRBJ2-5; V: TRBV7-6; size: many; D: TRBD2; CDR3: CASSPYGRETQYF; DNA: TGTGCCAGCAGCCCATACGGGAGGGAGACCCAGTACTTC
J: TRBJ2-3; V: TRBV27; size: many; D: -; CDR3: CASSLRNTQYF; DNA: TGTGCCAGCAGTTTAAGGAATACGCAGTATTTT
J: TRBJ1-1; V: TRBV12-3/TRBV12-4; size: many; D: -; CDR3: CASSFGTPEAFF; DNA: TGTGCCAGCAGTTTTGGGACGCCTGAAGCTTTCTTT
J: TRBJ1-1; V: TRBV5-1; size: many; D: -; CDR3: CASSLGGWNTEAFF; DNA: TGCGCCAGCAGCTTGGGGGGTTGGAACACTGAAGCTTTCTTT
J: TRBJ2-1; V: TRBV27; size: many; D: -; CDR3: CASSDHPLGFNEQFF; DNA: TGTGCCAGCAGTGACCACCCTCTAGGGTTCAATGAGCAGTTCTTC
J: TRBJ1-1; V: TRBV20-1; size: many; D: -; CDR3: CSASPPGNTEAFF; DNA: TGCAGTGCTTCTCCCCCGGGGAACACTGAAGCTTTCTTT
J: TRBJ2-7; V: TRBV7-2; size: many; D: -; CDR3: CASSLDTYKASYEQYF; DNA: TGTGCCAGCAGCTTAGACACATATAAAGCCTCCTACGAGCAGTACTTC
J: TRBJ1-4; V: TRBV7-2; size: many; D: -; CDR3: CASSRMPGNEKLFF; DNA: TGTGCCAGCAGCCGAATGCCGGGGAATGAAAAACTGTTTTTT
J: TRBJ1-1; V: TRBV7-6; size: many; D: -; CDR3: CASSFVSELNTEAFF; DNA: TGTGCCAGCAGCTTTGTTTCAGAGCTGAACACTGAAGCTTTCTTT
J: TRBJ2-1; V: TRBV6-5; size: many; D: TRBD2; CDR3: CASGGDEQFF; DNA: TGTGCCAGCGGGGGGGATGAGCAGTTCTTC
J: TRBJ2-7; V: TRBV21-1; size: few; D: -; CDR3: CASLTSGLYEQYF; DNA: TGTGCCAGCCTAACTAGCGGATTGTACGAGCAGTACTTC
J: TRBJ2-7; V: TRBV29-1; size: few; D: TRBD2; CDR3: CSVESALAGTYEQYF; DNA: TGCAGCGTTGAATCGGCGTTAGCGGGGACCTACGAGCAGTACTTC
J: TRBJ1-1; V: TRBV29-1; size: many; D: -; CDR3: CSVEGRAVRIPAFF; DNA: TGCAGCGTTGAAGGGCGGGCAGTGAGGATTCCGGCTTTCTTT